This is a list of T cell receptor beta chains from one sample in a study of T cell responses to AZD1222 COVID-19 vaccine. Repertoires were generated with immunoSEQ multiplex PCR, while TCRdb's copy carries only in-frame clones and drops some. The top ten clones hold roughly 7.9% of a sample with around 120,000 clones, roughly 90% of them seen once. The specimen was peripheral blood, collected 28 days after the second AZD1222 dose. The receptors here all came from an adult who received the AZD1222 COVID-19 vaccine. CDR3s include the opening cysteine and the closing phenylalanine or tryptophan. D genes are given only for firm matches. Clone size, where shown, is once, few, many, or a class for clones that have expanded.

D gene	V gene	clone size	CDR3 length	J gene	CDR3 protein	CDR3 DNA
TRBD1	TRBV29-1	once	13	TRBJ1-3	CSVVTGGGNTIYF	TGCAGCGTCGTGACAGGGGGCGGAAACACCATATATTTT
.	TRBV19	.	16	TRBJ2-6	CASSPLGDSGANVLTF	TGTGCCAGTAGCCCATTGGGAGACTCTGGGGCCAACGTCCTGACTTTC
.	TRBV3-1/TRBV3-2	.	14	TRBJ1-4	CASSQEGGGEKLFF	TGTGCCAGCAGCCAAGAGGGGGGTGGTGAAAAACTGTTTTTT
.	TRBV5-8	few	15	TRBJ2-1	CASSLSGGGPREQFF	TGTGCCAGCAGCTTATCAGGGGGGGGGCCGAGGGAGCAGTTCTTC
.	TRBV11-3	.	14	TRBJ2-1	CASSKNTMGNEQFF	TGTGCCAGCAGTAAAAACACTATGGGGAATGAGCAGTTCTTC
TRBD2	TRBV5-1	.	13	TRBJ2-1	CASSLGTSGEQFF	TGCGCCAGCAGCTTGGGGACTAGCGGTGAGCAGTTCTTC
.	TRBV7-2	.	19	TRBJ2-1	CASSGNLAYKRAPGNEQFF	TGTGCCAGCAGCGGAAACTTGGCATATAAGCGGGCGCCGGGGAATGAGCAGTTCTTC
TRBD2	TRBV28	.	14	TRBJ2-1	CASTVGGVYNEQFF	TGTGCCAGCACGGTGGGAGGGGTGTACAATGAGCAGTTCTTC
.	TRBV7-9	.	16	TRBJ2-7	CASSSTRSGTIYEQYF	TGTGCCAGCAGCTCAACGAGGTCCGGGACCATTTACGAGCAGTACTTC
TRBD1	TRBV10-3	.	13	TRBJ1-1	CAIWEGAATEAFF	TGTGCCATCTGGGAGGGGGCTGCGACTGAAGCTTTCTTT
.	TRBV23-1	.	13	TRBJ1-4	CASSQLAGEKLFF	TGCGCCAGCAGTCAATTAGCGGGTGAAAAACTGTTTTTT
TRBD1	TRBV6-4	.	16	TRBJ1-2	CASKHLPGQGNGGYTF	TGTGCCAGCAAACACCTTCCGGGACAGGGGAACGGTGGCTACACCTTC
TRBD2	TRBV15	.	17	TRBJ2-3	CATSRELLAGRIDTQYF	TGTGCCACCAGCAGAGAACTTCTAGCGGGAAGGATAGATACGCAGTATTTT
.	TRBV7-2	.	9	TRBJ1-5	CASSKPQHF	TGTGCCAGCAGCAAGCCCCAGCATTTT
TRBD1	TRBV3-1/TRBV3-2	.	20	TRBJ1-1	CASRLKNLLTGGIPWGEAFF	TGTGCCAGCAGGCTTAAAAACCTCCTGACAGGGGGTATACCTTGGGGTGAAGCTTTCTTT
TRBD1	TRBV28	.	15	TRBJ1-6	CASRYDRGTNSPLHF	TGTGCCAGCAGGTATGACAGGGGGACCAATTCACCCCTCCACTTT
.	TRBV13	.	14	TRBJ2-7	CASSSFHDSYEQYF	TGTGCCAGCAGCTCTTTTCATGACAGCTACGAGCAGTACTTC
TRBD1	TRBV19	.	19	TRBJ1-5	CASSIGIPRDRAGNQPQHF	TGTGCCAGTAGTATTGGTATTCCGCGGGACAGAGCAGGCAATCAGCCCCAGCATTTT
TRBD1	TRBV27	few	13	TRBJ2-7	CASSWRQGVEQYF	TGTGCCAGCAGTTGGCGGCAGGGGGTCGAGCAGTACTTC
TRBD2	TRBV5-1	.	16	TRBJ2-3	CASSLSLAGDVDTQYF	TGCGCCAGCAGCTTGAGCCTAGCGGGAGATGTCGATACGCAGTATTTT
.	TRBV18	.	14	TRBJ1-5	CASSPGQSNQPQHF	TGTGCCAGCTCCCCGGGACAAAGCAATCAGCCCCAGCATTTT
.	TRBV18	.	14	TRBJ2-4	CASSPQMAGNIQYF	TGTGCCAGCTCACCACAGATGGCGGGAAACATTCAGTACTTC
.	TRBV30	.	11	TRBJ2-7	CLDRNSYEQYF	TGTTTGGATAGAAACTCCTACGAGCAGTACTTC
TRBD1	TRBV5-4	once	16	TRBJ1-4	CASSASTGGTNEKLFF	TGTGCCAGCAGCGCCTCAACAGGGGGCACTAATGAAAAACTGTTTTTT
.	TRBV24-1	once	14	TRBJ1-2	CATSDATANYGYTF	TGTGCCACCAGTGACGCAACCGCGAACTATGGCTACACCTTC
.	TRBV21-1	.	14	TRBJ2-3	CASSNGGNTDTQYF	TGTGCCAGCAGCAACGGGGGGAACACAGATACGCAGTATTTT